What follows is one T cell receptor beta chain and its context. The data derive from a study of blood T cell repertoires in COVID-19. Study as a whole: Sources were T cells, B-cell-depleted T cells, or PBMCs; the material itself was cDNA or gDNA.

Original processing notes: Reference gene primer amplification yielded estimated nucleated cell counts. Generated by immunoSEQ multiplex PCR, the TCRdb table keeps only in-frame clones and is missing some. Clone size and the V and J calls come from that table; the DNA yielded D and trimming. The sample consists of about 200,000 clones, approximately 82% of them appearing once. Germline lookup yields CDR1 SGHVS and CDR2 FQNEAQ. The CDR3 has 17 amino acids. Trimming stripped 4 bases from V and 0 bases from J, with 16 bases between. The genes are TRBV7-8 and TRBJ1-3, with D possibly matching TRBD1 (6 bases). This TCR was sampled from a human donor with acute or convalescent COVID-19. The donor label of this sample is uncertain. The sample was peripheral blood. The CDR3 region is CASSSSAGALSGNTIYF. CDR3 bases: TGTGCCAGCAGCTCCTCCGCAGGGGCCCTCTCTGGAAACACCATATATTTT.